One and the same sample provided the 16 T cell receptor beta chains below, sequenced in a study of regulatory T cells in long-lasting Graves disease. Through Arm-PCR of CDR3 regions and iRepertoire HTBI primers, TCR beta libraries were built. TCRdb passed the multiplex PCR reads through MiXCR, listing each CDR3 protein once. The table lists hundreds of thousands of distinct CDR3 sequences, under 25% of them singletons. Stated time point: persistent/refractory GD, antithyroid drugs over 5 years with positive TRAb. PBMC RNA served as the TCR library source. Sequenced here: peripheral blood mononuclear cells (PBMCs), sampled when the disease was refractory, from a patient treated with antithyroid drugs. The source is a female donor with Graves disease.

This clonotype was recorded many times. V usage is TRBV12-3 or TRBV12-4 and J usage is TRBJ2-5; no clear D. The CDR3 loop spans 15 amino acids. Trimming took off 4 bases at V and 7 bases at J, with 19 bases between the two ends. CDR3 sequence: CASSSRIGLSWTQYF. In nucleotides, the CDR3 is TGTGCCAGCAGTTCTCGTATCGGGCTCAGTTGGACCCAGTACTTC.

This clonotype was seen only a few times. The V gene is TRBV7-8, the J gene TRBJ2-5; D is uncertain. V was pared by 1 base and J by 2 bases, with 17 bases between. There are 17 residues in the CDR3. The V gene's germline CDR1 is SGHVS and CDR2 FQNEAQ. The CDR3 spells CASSLEPTVNIQETQYF. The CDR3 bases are TGTGCCAGCAGCTTAGAACCTACAGTTAATATTCAAGAGACCCAGTACTTC.

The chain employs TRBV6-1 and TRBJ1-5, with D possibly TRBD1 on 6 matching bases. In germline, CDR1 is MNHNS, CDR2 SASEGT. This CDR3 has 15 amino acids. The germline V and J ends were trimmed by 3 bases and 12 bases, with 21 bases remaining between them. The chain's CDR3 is CASSDRGTTPSRQHF. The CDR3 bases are TGTGCCAGCAGTGACAGGGGAACCACTCCCTCGCGCCAGCATTTT.

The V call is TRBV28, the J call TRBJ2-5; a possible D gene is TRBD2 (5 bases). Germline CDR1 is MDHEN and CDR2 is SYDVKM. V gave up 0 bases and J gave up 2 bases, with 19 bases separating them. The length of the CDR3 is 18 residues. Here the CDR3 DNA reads TGTGCCAGCAGTTTATGGGGCGCTAGCTCCCTTGCTCAAGAGACCCAGTACTTC. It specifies CASSLWGASSLAQETQYF.

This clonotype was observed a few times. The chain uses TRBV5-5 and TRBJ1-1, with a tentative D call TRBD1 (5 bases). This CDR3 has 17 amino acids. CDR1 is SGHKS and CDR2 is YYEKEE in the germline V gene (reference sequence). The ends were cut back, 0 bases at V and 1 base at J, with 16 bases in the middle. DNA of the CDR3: TGTGCCAGCAGCTTGGCCCCGCCGGGGGGTGAGAACACTGAAGCTTTCTTT. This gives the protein CASSLAPPGGENTEAFF.

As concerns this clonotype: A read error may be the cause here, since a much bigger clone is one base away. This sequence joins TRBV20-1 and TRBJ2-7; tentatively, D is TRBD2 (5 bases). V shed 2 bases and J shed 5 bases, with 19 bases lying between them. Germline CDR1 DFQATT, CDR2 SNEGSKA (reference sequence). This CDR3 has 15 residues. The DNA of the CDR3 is TGCAGTGCTAGACCATTTGGAGGTAGTCGGCACGAGCAGTACTTC. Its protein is CSARPFGGSRHEQYF.

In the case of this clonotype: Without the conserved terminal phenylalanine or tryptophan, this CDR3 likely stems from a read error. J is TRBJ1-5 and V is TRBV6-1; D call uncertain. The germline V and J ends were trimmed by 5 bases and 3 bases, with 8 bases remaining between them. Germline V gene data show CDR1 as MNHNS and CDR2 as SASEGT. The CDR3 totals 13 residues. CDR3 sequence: CASSPGYNQPQHL. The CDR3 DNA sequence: TGTGCCAGCAGTCCCGGCTACAATCAGCCCCAGCATCTT.

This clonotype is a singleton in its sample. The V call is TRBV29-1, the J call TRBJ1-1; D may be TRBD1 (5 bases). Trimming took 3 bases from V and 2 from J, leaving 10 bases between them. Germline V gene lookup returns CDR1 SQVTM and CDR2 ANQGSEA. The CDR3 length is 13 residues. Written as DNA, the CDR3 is TGCAGCGTTGATTTGGGGGGTAACACTGAAGCTTTCTTT. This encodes CSVDLGGNTEAFF.

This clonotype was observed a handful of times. The CDR3 protein is CASSLEGFNEKLFF. The CDR3 region has the DNA TGTGCCAGCAGCTTAGAGGGGTTTAATGAAAAACTGTTTTTT. This sequence joins TRBV7-9 and TRBJ1-4; tentative D call: TRBD1 (5 bases). The germline V gene encodes CDR1 SEHNR and CDR2 FQNEAQ (reference sequence). The V gene lost 1 base and the J gene lost 4 bases, with 7 bases spanning the gap. The CDR3 is made up of 14 amino acids.

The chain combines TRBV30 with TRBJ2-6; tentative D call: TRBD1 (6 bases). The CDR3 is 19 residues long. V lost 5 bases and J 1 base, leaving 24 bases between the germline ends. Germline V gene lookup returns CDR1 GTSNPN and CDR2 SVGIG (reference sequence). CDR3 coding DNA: TGTGCCTGGGCCACTCAGAGAGGCAGGGGAAGATCTGGGGCCAACGTCCTGACTTTC. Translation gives CAWATQRGRGRSGANVLTF.

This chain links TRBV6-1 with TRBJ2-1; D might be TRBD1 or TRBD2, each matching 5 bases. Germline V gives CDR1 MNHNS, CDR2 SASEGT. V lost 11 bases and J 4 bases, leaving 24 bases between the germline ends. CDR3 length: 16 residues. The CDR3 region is CASQRGAGTLYNEQFF. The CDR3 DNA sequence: TGTGCCTCCCAGAGGGGTGCCGGAACCCTATACAATGAGCAGTTCTTC.

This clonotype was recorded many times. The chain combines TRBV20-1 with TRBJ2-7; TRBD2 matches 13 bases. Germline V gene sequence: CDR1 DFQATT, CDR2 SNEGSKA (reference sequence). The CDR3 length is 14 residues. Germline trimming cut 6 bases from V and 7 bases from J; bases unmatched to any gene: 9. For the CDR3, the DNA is TGCAGTGCAAGCGGACTAGCGGGAGCGGGAGAGCAGTACTTC. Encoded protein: CSASGLAGAGEQYF.

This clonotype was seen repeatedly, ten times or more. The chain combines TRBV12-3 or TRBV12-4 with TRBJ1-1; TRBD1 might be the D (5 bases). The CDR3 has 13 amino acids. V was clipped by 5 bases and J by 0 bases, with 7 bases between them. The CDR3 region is CASSGTMNTEAFF. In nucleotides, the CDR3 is TGTGCCAGCAGTGGGACGATGAACACTGAAGCTTTCTTT.

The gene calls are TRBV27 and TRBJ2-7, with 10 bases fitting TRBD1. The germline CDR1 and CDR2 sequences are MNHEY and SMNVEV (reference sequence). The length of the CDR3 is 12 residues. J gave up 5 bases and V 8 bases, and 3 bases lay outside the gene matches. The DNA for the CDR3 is TGTGCCAGCTGGGACAGGGGCAACGAGCAGTACTTC. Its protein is CASWDRGNEQYF.

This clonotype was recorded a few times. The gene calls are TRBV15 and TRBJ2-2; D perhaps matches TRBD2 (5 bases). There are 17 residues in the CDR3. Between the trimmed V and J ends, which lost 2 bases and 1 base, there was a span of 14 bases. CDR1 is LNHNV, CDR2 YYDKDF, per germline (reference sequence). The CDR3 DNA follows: TGTGCCACCAGCAGATCGAGGGCAGGTCAGAACACCGGGGAGCTGTTTTTT. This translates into CATSRSRAGQNTGELFF.

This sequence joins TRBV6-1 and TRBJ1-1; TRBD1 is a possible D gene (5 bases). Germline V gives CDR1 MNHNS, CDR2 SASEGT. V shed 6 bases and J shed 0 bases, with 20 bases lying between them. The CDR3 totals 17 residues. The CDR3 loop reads CASSPAEGSGVNTEAFF. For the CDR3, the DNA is TGTGCCAGCAGCCCAGCTGAGGGGTCTGGGGTGAACACTGAAGCTTTCTTT.